This T cell receptor beta chain was obtained from a study of shared clonotypes between healthy human individuals. Study results and limitations: Researchers sampled only blood; tissue repertoires likely differ. Lower generation probabilities were found for non-shared clonotypes than for those shared by all four donors. Deeper or shallower sequencing was expected to change how clonotypes are shared among donors.

The CDR3 is made up of 15 amino acids. Per germline, CDR1 KGHSH and CDR2 LQKENI. J was trimmed by 3 bases and V by 4 bases; bases with no gene match: 7. Original processing methods: From ImmunoSEQ came sequences covering only the junction and carrying no quality scores, so filtering differed. Sequencing was performed with immunoSEQ multiplex PCR; in TCRdb, only in-frame clones are kept and a portion is missing. The V and J calls and clone size come from that table; D and trimming were worked out from the DNA. This table has some 980,000 clones, 70% to 85% appearing once. As to this clone: Its antigen is unidentified. The same CDR3 is also encoded by other DNA sequences in this sample.

Sequencing used memory CD4+ T cells sorted from blood. Subset in this sample: CD45RA-negative fraction. The receptor comes from a young man in good health. J is TRBJ2-7 and V is TRBV18, with 9 bases identical to TRBD1. The CDR3 spells CASSLTGTGIYEQYF. CDR3 bases: TGTGCCAGCTCACTGACCGGGACAGGGATCTACGAGCAGTACTTC.